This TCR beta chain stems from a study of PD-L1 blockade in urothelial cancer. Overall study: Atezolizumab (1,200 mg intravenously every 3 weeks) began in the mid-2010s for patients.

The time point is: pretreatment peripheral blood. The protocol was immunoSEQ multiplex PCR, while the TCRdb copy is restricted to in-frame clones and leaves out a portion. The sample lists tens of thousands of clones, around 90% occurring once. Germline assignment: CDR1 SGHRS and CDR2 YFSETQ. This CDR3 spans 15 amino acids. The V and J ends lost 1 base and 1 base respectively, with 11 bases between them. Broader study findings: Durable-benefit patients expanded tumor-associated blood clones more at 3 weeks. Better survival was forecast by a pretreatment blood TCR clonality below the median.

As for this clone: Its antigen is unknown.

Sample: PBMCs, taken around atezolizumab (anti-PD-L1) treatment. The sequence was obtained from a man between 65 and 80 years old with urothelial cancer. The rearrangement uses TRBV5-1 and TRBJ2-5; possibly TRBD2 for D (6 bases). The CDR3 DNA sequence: TGCGCCAGCAGCTTGTACCGGGAGATCCAAGAGACCCAGTACTTC. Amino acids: CASSLYREIQETQYF.